This section outlines one T cell receptor (beta chain) sequence together with its context. Its antigen is undetermined. The sample originates from a study of T cell responses to AZD1222 COVID-19 vaccine. Broader study findings: Recipients of two AZD1222 doses showed rising Spike-specific TCR breadth and depth. Among the donors, most were white British and more were female, and clonal diversity was possibly underestimated. Spike was spanned by vaccine-associated CD4 TCRs, with dominance at 160-218 and 743-854. Only a handful of AZD1222 recipients, about six in all, had baseline seropositivity.

Repertoires were generated with immunoSEQ multiplex PCR, while TCRdb's copy carries only in-frame clones and drops some. The table shows fewer than 120,000 clones, with around 90% occurring only once. This CDR3 has 14 amino acids. V lost 1 base and J lost 0, with 5 bases in between. Germline V lookup: CDR1 LNHDA, CDR2 SQIVND (reference sequence). This rearrangement joins TRBV19 to TRBJ2-3; D unresolved. The sample here was peripheral blood, taken on day 0 of AZD1222 vaccination. The sequence was obtained from an adult in good health. DNA of the CDR3: TGTGCCAGTAGTATAGTTAGTAGCACAGATACGCAGTATTTT. Protein: CASSIVSSTDTQYF.